What follows are 4 T cell receptor beta chains derived from one specimen sequenced in a study of early T cells in non-severe SARS-CoV-2 infection. From the 5' RACE reads, TCRdb called clonotypes with MiXCR, one entry per CDR3 protein. The sample includes some 50,000 distinct CDR3 sequences, more than 9% seen only once; the top ten take about 4.4%. Source material: whole blood. These TCRs come from an adult who was a healthcare worker with PCR-confirmed SARS-CoV-2 infection or an uninfected control (not recorded which).

The sample holds many counts of this clonotype. The chain has TRBV4-2 and TRBJ1-2; the match to TRBD1 covers 10 bases. This CDR3 contains 14 residues. V lost 5 bases to trimming and J lost 4 bases; unmatched junction nucleotides: 4. From germline, CDR1 is LGHNA and CDR2 YNFKEQ. CDR3 bases: TGTGCCAGCAGCTCGGACAGGGGGGTCTATGGCTACACCTTC. It yields the protein CASSSDRGVYGYTF.

There are a few counts of this clonotype. J is TRBJ2-1 and V is TRBV6-2 or TRBV6-3; 10 nucleotides line up with TRBD2. After removal of 8 bases from V and 6 bases from J, the junction contained 7 bases not matched to a gene. The CDR3 loop spans 14 amino acids. Per the germline V gene, CDR1 is MNHEY and CDR2 is SVGEGT. The chain's CDR3 is CASGEGLASNEQFF. In DNA, the CDR3 is TGTGCCAGCGGCGAGGGACTAGCGTCCAATGAGCAGTTCTTC.

The table lists this clonotype with a few counts. This sequence joins TRBV6-6 and TRBJ2-7; no definite D call. Germline CDR1 MNHNY, CDR2 SVGAGI (reference sequence). V was pared by 0 bases and J by 1 base, with 10 bases between. The CDR3 contains 15 residues. CDR3 residues: CASSYSIVASYEQYF. The CDR3 DNA sequence: TGTGCCAGCAGTTACTCGATTGTGGCGTCCTACGAGCAGTACTTC.

This clonotype was counted a few times. V is TRBV30 and J is TRBJ1-1; maybe TRBD1 (6 bases). Germline V lookup: CDR1 GTSNPN, CDR2 SVGIG (reference sequence). CDR3 length equals 15 residues. V shed 2 bases and J shed 2 bases, with 15 bases lying between them. The CDR3 protein is CAWSRGRGLNTEAFF. CDR3 DNA sequence: TGTGCCTGGAGTAGGGGCAGGGGCCTAAACACTGAAGCTTTCTTT. Full variable domain (missing parts from reference TRBV30 and TRBJ1-1): SQTIHQWPATLVQPVGSPLSLECTVEGTSNPNLYWYRQAAGRGLQLLFYSVGIGQISSEVPQNLSASRPQDRQFILSSKKLLLSDSGFYLCAWSRGRGLNTEAFFGQGTRLTVV.